This T cell receptor beta chain stems from a study of cytomegalovirus exposure and HLA in healthy donors (dated by TCRdb to about 2017). Regarding the study in general: According to an earlier analysis of 587 of the donors, 150 million to 200 million T cells yielded 117 million unique TCR beta sequences and 276 Gb of sequence data. Among about 390 genotyped donors of the cohort, an average of about 240,000 unique TCR beta nucleotide sequences were sequenced per donor, roughly 18% of them non-productive. Typing coverage differed by locus: A, B, C, DRB1 and DQB1 were typed in about 620-640 donors, DQA1 in 500 to 550, DPA1 in nearly 610, and DPB1 in roughly 450. In a later genetic analysis, genome-wide SNP genotypes for about 55% of the 666 donors were used, and that subset was treated as a discovery cohort. Using immunosequencing, the study profiled T cell repertoires from about 620 subjects and related those repertoires to cytomegalovirus serostatus. Donor age, sex, ethnicity and CMV serostatus were collected together with the repertoire data. HLA typing included class I and class II loci at four-digit resolution. The study combined high-throughput TCR immunosequencing, statistical association of individual TCRs with disease status, and machine learning to predict cytomegalovirus infection status. The later analysis used no new phenotypic data to find candidate immune exposures, relying instead on TCR beta sequences and their occurrence across donors. Roughly 300 gigabases of sequencing data and about 92 million unique TCR sequences made up an early release that covered several hundred HLA-typed donors. Along with the approximately 700-subject first cohort, a separate validation cohort of over a hundred different subjects was used. A later analysis re-examined previously published TCR beta repertoires from over 500 donors and added high-resolution HLA genotyping to investigate patterns of TCR occurrence. Several DR-DQ haplotypes were handled as single units for association and clustering, since linkage in the cohort was strong. An earlier analysis of 587 of the donors used high-throughput TCR beta sequencing to judge whether each TCR beta V gene segment behaved as functional or pseudogenic. Every repertoire in the discovery cohort had been generated on one and the same sequencing platform. Of the approximately 400 genotyped donors, 75% to 85% were placed in the genetic ancestry cluster associated with self-reported Caucasian donors. The aim of the study was to test whether cataloging public T cell receptors could identify signatures of past pathogen exposure.

Beyond this particular receptor, the publication reports: While some public TCRs were present in many individuals, most TCR sequences turned up only very rarely across donors. The earlier analysis of 587 of the donors excluded roughly 16 rarely observed V segments, including chromosome 9 orphons, because counts were too low. Strong co-occurrence of HLA alleles, especially DR and DQ, made assigning TCR associations to individual alleles difficult. Broadly in line with IMGT annotations, most TCR beta V segments showed up in productive rearrangements about 87% or about 30% of the time in an earlier analysis of roughly 590 of the donors. According to a later genetic analysis, donors in an Asian-associated ancestry cluster had fewer N-insertions in productive TCRs than the approximately 650-donor mean. HLA typing was unavailable for some donors at each locus, so association tests used only the typed subset. The authors suggested that the approach could potentially be extended to other disease states and immunological phenotypes. Sequencing depth was assumed to be roughly uniform across donors in the presence/absence analyses, though that assumption may not hold. At a false discovery rate of 0.05, a later analysis linked 15,000 to 20,000 TCR beta sequences to specific HLA alleles. A later analysis found that TCR association rates varied across HLA loci, with DRB1 alleles showing the most associated TCRs and HLA-C alleles the fewest. Because the 87-base-pair reads could not distinguish some IMGT-functional V segments, including TRBV6-2 and TRBV6-3, those segments were excluded. A further reported finding was that TCR beta sequences accurately predicted the HLA-A and HLA-B alleles for most subjects in the first cohort. Linkage disequilibrium might explain the correlated functional status among segregating V segments, but an unknown experimental factor could not be ruled out. In a later analysis, HLA-associated TCR beta chains were found to be more clonally expanded and to have lower generation probabilities than equally common non-associated chains. Only TCR beta chains were sequenced in this cohort, and the absence of alpha or paired-chain data limited detectable features. The sequencing pipeline was judged likely to have produced a cluster of highly shared sequence variants as a technical artifact. The study gave a list of under 200 TCR beta chains associated with cytomegalovirus. A later analysis reported that several top co-occurrence clusters appeared linked to parvovirus B19, influenza, CMV and Epstein-Barr virus. A later analysis found that most CMV-associated TCR beta chains appeared HLA-restricted, with HLA associations seemingly driven largely by CMV exposure. Immune exposure information for the cohort was limited to CMV serostatus. The classifier was reported to diagnose cytomegalovirus status with high specificity and sensitivity in both the original and validation cohorts. In vitro tests confirmed that three of the cytomegalovirus-associated TCR beta chains recognize cytomegalovirus antigens. In a later genetic analysis, a missense DCLRE1C variant was associated with V-gene and J-gene trimming of TCR beta chains, and the association was replicated in an independent cohort.

Libraries were built with the immunoSEQ multiplex PCR assay. For the multiplex PCR, a mixture combining 60 forward primers for TCR Vbeta segments and 13 reverse primers for TCR Jbeta segments was used. The CDR3 region of rearranged TCR beta genes was amplified from genomic DNA with a multiplex PCR assay. The Illumina HiSeq System was used to sequence the amplified TCR beta libraries as 87-base-pair reads. The source study handled its data this way. A later analysis counted approximately 84 million unique TCR beta chains across the 600 to 850 repertoires, and some 12 million of these chains were shared by at least two donors. To remove PCR and sequencing errors, raw reads were error-corrected and collapsed into unique sequences using a nearest-neighbor algorithm that merged closely related sequences. V, D and J gene segments were assigned by aligning CDR3 sequences to IMGT reference sequences. Each retained sequence needed at least a six-nucleotide match to both a V gene segment and a J gene segment. A rearrangement was called productive if the CDR3 had no stop codons and remained in frame with V and J, and every other rearrangement was called non-productive. CDR3 was defined according to IMGT convention as the region running from the second conserved V-encoded cysteine to the conserved J-encoded phenylalanine. The earlier analysis of 550 to 650 of the donors excluded any sequence lacking an unambiguous match to a single V gene segment. In an earlier analysis of several hundred of the donors, V segments were called functional above 56.7% productive rearrangements and were called segregating when the between-donor standard deviation exceeded 5%. A statistical classification framework was developed to diagnose cytomegalovirus status using the catalog of TCR beta chain sequences. A later analysis assigned V and J genes by comparing TCR nucleotide sequences with IMGT/GENE-DB human TR gene sequences. A later analysis assigned CDR3 sequences and most-parsimonious VDJ recombination scenarios with the TCRdist pipeline. A later analysis defined each TCR beta chain by its CDR3 amino acid sequence plus V-gene family, and excluded reads lacking a unique V-gene family. In a later analysis, 550 to 650 highly shared, low-generation-probability nucleotide sequences were removed to address suspected cross-contamination and a sequencing artifact. In a later analysis, a clonal expansion index for each public chain was calculated from normalized within-repertoire ranks of inferred template counts. In a later analysis, generation probabilities were computed using a VDJ recombination model fitted to out-of-frame rearrangements, and the results were checked against IGoR. Hypergeometric tests were used in a later analysis to score TCR-TCR, TCR-HLA and TCR-CMV co-occurrence, with a repertoire-size bias correction applied to the TCR pairs. False discovery rates were estimated in a later analysis by permuting HLA or CMV assignments 20 times. In a later analysis, co-occurring TCRs were grouped using DBSCAN, and TCRdist sequence similarity was added for clustering within HLA-allele-positive subsets. Repertoires with fewer than 30,000 or more than 120,000 public chains, plus five repertoires with anomalous nucleotide sharing, were excluded from co-occurrence clustering. In TCRdb, the immuneACCESS table is reduced to in-frame sequences with V and J assigned. These tables do not hold every clone; where another copy was compared, an unresolved V gene accounts for under half, and the others remain unexplained. That table gives V, J and clone size, and the DNA gave D and trimming. Present in this sample are about 140,000 clones, 75% to 90% of which were seen just once. The biggest ten clones account for around 8.1% of the sample.

The CDR3, from cysteine to phenylalanine, totals 14 residues. The only DNA kept is the CDR3, 42 bases in frame from the first base. For CDR1 and CDR2, the germline V gene (reference sequence) lists GTSNPN and SVGIG. V lost 3 bases and J lost 0 bases; the stretch between them is 12 bases long. On this clone: It lacks a known antigen. Nothing much larger sits one base from this clone, and base qualities are not available.

The cohort consisted of hundreds of healthy bone marrow donors. At the time of sampling, every cohort member was nominally healthy, though immune exposures that went unrecorded were likely present. The donor was CMV seropositive and was included in the group of 250 to 300 seropositive cohort members. A peripheral blood sample was collected from each donor, and TCR beta sequencing was performed on peripheral blood mononuclear cells. The Qiagen DNeasy Blood Extraction Kit was used to extract genomic DNA from the blood cell samples. The sequenced sample was PBMCs. The chain couples TRBV30 to TRBJ2-7; TRBD1 is perhaps the D gene, given 5 matching bases. This receptor was taken from a woman in her fifties or sixties in good health and CMV-seropositive. The CDR3: CAWRGPGFSYEQYF. The bases read TGTGCCTGGAGAGGCCCAGGGTTCTCCTACGAGCAGTACTTC.